These 22 T cell receptor beta chains were all obtained from the same sample, sequenced in a study of blood T cell repertoires in COVID-19. TCRdb's table, derived via immunoSEQ multiplex PCR, lists solely in-frame clones and lacks some. The sample lists 150,000 to 200,000 clones, around 74% occurring once. Sequenced input: peripheral blood. All receptors come from a woman in her sixties with COVID-19, enrolled during active disease.

The V gene is TRBV19, the J gene TRBJ2-1; 10 bases match TRBD2. The germline CDR1 and CDR2 sequences are LNHDA and SQIVND (reference sequence). V lost 3 bases to trimming and J lost 9 bases; unmatched junction nucleotides: 5. The CDR3 contains 14 residues. Here the CDR3 DNA reads TGTGCCAGTAGTATCCAGCGGGGGGGCGGTGAGCAGTTCTTC. Translating it yields CASSIQRGGGEQFF.

The CDR3 DNA sequence: TGTGCCAGCAGTTGGACAGGGAACGGTGGCTACACCTTC. Its protein product is CASSWTGNGGYTF. The rearrangement joins TRBV7-9 to TRBJ1-2; 8 positions match TRBD1. Germline lookup yields CDR1 SEHNR and CDR2 FQNEAQ (reference sequence). The CDR3 has 13 amino acids. The ends lost 6 bases at V and 7 bases at J; junction bases unmatched: 7.

At least ten counts were recorded for this clone. This chain connects TRBV6-4 to TRBJ2-3, with 11 nucleotides matching TRBD1. The germline CDR1 and CDR2 sequences are MRHNA and SNTAGT. The trim removed 3 bases at V and 4 bases at J, leaving 3 bases unmatched. CDR3 length: 15 amino acids. The CDR3 spells CASSEGTGGADTQYF. CDR3 in DNA: TGTGCCAGCAGTGAGGGGACAGGGGGAGCAGATACGCAGTATTTT.

This sequence joins TRBV7-9 and TRBJ1-1; 7 nucleotides match TRBD1. Germline CDR1 is SEHNR and CDR2 is FQNEAQ (reference sequence). The CDR3 totals 14 residues. The V segment lost 5 bases and the J segment 0 bases; nucleotides outside the gene matches: 3. The CDR3 bases are TGTGCCAGCAGCCCAGGGACAGTGAACACTGAAGCTTTCTTT. Translating it yields CASSPGTVNTEAFF.

The chain employs TRBV2 and TRBJ2-3, with 7 bases matching TRBD2. Germline CDR1 SNHLY, CDR2 FYNNEI. The length of the CDR3 is 19 residues. The V gene end was trimmed by 4 bases and the J gene end by 0 bases; junction bases not matched to a gene: 16. In nucleotides, the CDR3 is TGTGCCAGCAGTGTGTTATGGGGTCAAGCGGGGTGGAGCACAGATACGCAGTATTTT. Its translation: CASSVLWGQAGWSTDTQYF.

This clone was seen once. The chain recombines TRBV19 with TRBJ2-1; TRBD1 matches 10 bases. The V and J ends lost 4 bases and 7 bases, in that order; junction bases with no gene match: 4. CDR1 and CDR2 (germline): LNHDA, SQIVND (reference sequence). The CDR3 loop spans 14 amino acids. CDR3 loop: CASSRQGAVNEQFF. The CDR3 coding sequence is TGTGCCAGTAGTAGACAGGGGGCTGTAAATGAGCAGTTCTTC.

This chain joins TRBV4-3 and TRBJ1-1; possibly TRBD1 for D (6 bases). The CDR3 contains 13 residues. The V gene lost 4 bases and the J gene lost 3 bases, with 9 bases spanning the gap. CDR1 and CDR2 (germline): LGHNA, YSLEER. This CDR3 is CASSRYRDTEAFF. The CDR3 coding sequence is TGCGCCAGCAGCCGATACAGGGACACTGAAGCTTTCTTT.

The rearrangement links TRBV5-1 to TRBJ2-3; a possible D gene is TRBD2 (5 bases). CDR3 length: 15 amino acids. Germline V gene lookup returns CDR1 SGHRS and CDR2 YFSETQ. The ends were cut back, 6 bases at V and 0 bases at J, with 14 bases in the middle. CDR3 DNA sequence: TGCGCCAGCAAGCTCACGGAGGCTAGCACAGATACGCAGTATTTT. Amino acid sequence: CASKLTEASTDTQYF. The complete variable domain, with remaining parts taken from reference TRBV5-1 and TRBJ2-3, reads KAGVTQTPRYLIKTRGQQVTLSCSPISGHRSVSWYQQTPGQGLQFLFEYFSETQRNKGNFPGRFSGRQFSNSRSEMNVSTLELGDSALYLCASKLTEASTDTQYFGPGTRLTVL.

This clone was detected many times. V is TRBV5-8 and J is TRBJ1-6, with TRBD1 matching 8 bases. CDR3 length equals 15 residues. Germline V lookup: CDR1 SGHTS, CDR2 YDEGEE. Trimming at V came to 0 bases and at J to 9 bases, leaving 5 bases not matched to a gene. The CDR3 DNA reads TGTGCCAGCAGCTTGGGAGGACAGGGAAGTTCACCCCTCCACTTT. Its protein is CASSLGGQGSSPLHF.

V is TRBV3-1 (or the pseudogene TRBV3-2) and J is TRBJ2-1; TRBD2 matches 7 bases. Per the germline V gene, CDR1 is LGHDT and CDR2 is YNNKEL (reference sequence). CDR3 length: 19 amino acids. V shed 4 bases and J 2 bases; nucleotides not matched to a gene: 17. CDR3 DNA: TGTGCCAGCAGCCGTCGACCTATGACAGCGGGGAGTGCCTACAATGAGCAGTTCTTC. It encodes CASSRRPMTAGSAYNEQFF.

The chain has TRBV10-3 and TRBJ1-1; possible D gene TRBD1, 6 bases. There are 14 residues in the CDR3. V was clipped by 5 bases and J by 0 bases, with 10 bases between them. The germline V gene has CDR1 ENHRY and CDR2 SYGVKD. The chain's CDR3 is CAISRTEMNTEAFF. The CDR3 nucleotides read TGTGCCATCAGTCGGACAGAAATGAACACTGAAGCTTTCTTT.

The rearrangement links TRBV25-1 to TRBJ2-5; D possibly corresponds to TRBD2 (5 bases). The CDR3 extends over 16 amino acids. Germline CDR1 and CDR2: MGHDK and SYGVNS. V was trimmed by 2 bases and J by 0 bases, leaving 13 bases between them. Here the CDR3 DNA reads TGTGCCAGCAGTGAAAGGAGAACGGGGTACCAAGAGACCCAGTACTTC. This codes for CASSERRTGYQETQYF. Together with reference TRBV25-1 and TRBJ2-5, the CDR3 gives the full variable domain: EADIYQTPRYLVIGTGKKITLECSQTMGHDKMYWYQQDPGMELHLIHYSYGVNSTEKGDLSSESTVSRIRTEHFPLTLESARPSHTSQYLCASSERRTGYQETQYFGPGTRLLVL.

This chain connects TRBV24-1 to TRBJ2-1; 8 bases line up with TRBD2. V shed 11 bases, J shed 9 bases, and the junction held 11 bases outside the gene matches. The CDR3 runs to 13 residues. In germline, CDR1 is KGHDR, CDR2 SFDVKD. CDR3 sequence: CAIVSGNSGEQFF. The CDR3 nucleotides read TGTGCCATCGTTAGCGGGAACAGCGGTGAGCAGTTCTTC.

The rearrangement uses TRBV30 and TRBJ1-3, with 9 bases fitting TRBD1. The CDR3 contains 14 residues. Germline-derived CDR1 and CDR2 are GTSNPN and SVGIG (reference sequence). With 2 bases clipped from V and 2 bases from J, the junction kept 1 base outside the gene matches. The CDR3 nucleotides are TGTGCCTGGAGTACAGGGGGCGCTGGAAACACCATATATTTT. It yields the protein CAWSTGGAGNTIYF.

The CDR3 here is CASSRTWEWNEQYF. CDR3 bases: TGTGCCAGCAGCCGTACTTGGGAGTGGAACGAGCAGTACTTC. The gene calls are TRBV21-1 and TRBJ2-7; the tabulated D call, TRBD2, remains unverified against the DNA. TRBV21-1 is a pseudogene. The CDR3 totals 14 residues.

V is TRBV19 and J is TRBJ1-2, with D perhaps TRBD1 (5 bases). Germline CDR1 reads LNHDA; CDR2 reads SQIVND (reference sequence). The CDR3 is 15 amino acids. V was trimmed by 6 bases and J by 0 bases, leaving 14 bases between them. The CDR3 region has the DNA TGTGCCAGTAGCCCTCCGACAGCACCTAACTATGGCTACACCTTC. Translation gives CASSPPTAPNYGYTF.

J is TRBJ1-4 and V is TRBV7-9; perhaps TRBD1 as D (6 bases). CDR3 length: 16 amino acids. Germline assignment: CDR1 SEHNR and CDR2 FQNEAQ (reference sequence). The V end was cut by 1 base, the J end by 5 bases, with 14 bases between. The CDR3 loop is CASSLGAGAWNEKLFF. CDR3 bases: TGTGCCAGCAGCTTAGGTGCAGGGGCTTGGAATGAAAAACTGTTTTTT.

This chain uses TRBV5-5 with TRBJ2-1; the D is unclear. Germline lookup yields CDR1 SGHKS and CDR2 YYEKEE (reference sequence). The CDR3 is made up of 15 amino acids. With 0 bases removed from V and 5 bases from J, the gap between germline ends came to 12 bases. The CDR3 loop is CASSLGFSLNNEQFF. DNA for the CDR3: TGTGCCAGCAGCTTGGGGTTTAGCCTCAACAATGAGCAGTTCTTC.

Here the CDR3 reads CASSAPGGSHTYEQYF. CDR3 sequence (DNA): TGTGCCAGCAGTGCCCCAGGGGGCTCTCATACCTACGAGCAGTACTTC. This chain uses TRBV28 with TRBJ2-7; TRBD1 matches at 8 bases. CDR1 is MDHEN, CDR2 SYDVKM, per germline. The CDR3 is made up of 16 amino acids. V shed 5 bases, J shed 2 bases, and the junction held 11 bases outside the gene matches.

This clone was counted between two and nine times. The V and J genes are TRBV19 and TRBJ1-1; D might be TRBD1 (5 bases). Deletions cut 5 bases from V and 1 base from J, with 14 bases between. CDR3 size: 15 residues. Per the germline V gene, CDR1 is LNHDA and CDR2 is SQIVND (reference sequence). CDR3 nucleotide sequence: TGTGCCAGTAGTTTCGACAGTAGTAGGAACACTGAAGCTTTCTTT. As protein: CASSFDSSRNTEAFF.

J is TRBJ2-3 and V is TRBV18, with D possibly matching TRBD1 (5 bases). In germline, CDR1 is KGHSH, CDR2 LQKENI. The CDR3 runs 15 residues. Trimming took 2 bases from V and 6 from J, leaving 15 bases between them. For the CDR3, the DNA is TGTGCCAGCTCACCAGACACAGGATATTCGGATACGCAGTATTTT. Amino acid sequence: CASSPDTGYSDTQYF.

This clone appeared once. The chain links TRBV5-1 to TRBJ1-3; no definite D call. Germline CDR1 and CDR2: SGHRS and YFSETQ. CDR3 size: 14 residues. The V end was cut by 5 bases, the J end by 2 bases, with 11 bases between. The CDR3 loop is CASSGPGTGNTIYF. DNA of the CDR3: TGCGCCAGCAGTGGTCCGGGAACTGGAAACACCATATATTTT.